This T cell receptor (beta chain) was sequenced in a study of OX40 agonist ivuxolimab in advanced cancers. For the study in its entirety: Ivuxolimab, which targeted the costimulatory receptor OX40 (CD134), was an agonistic, fully human IgG2 monoclonal antibody. Partial responses occurred in three dose-escalation patients: two with cutaneous melanoma and one with hepatocellular carcinoma. The paper describes the monotherapy dose-escalation part (N ≈ 50 patients) of the phase I trial of ivuxolimab. Intravenous ivuxolimab was administered to patients every 2 weeks at six dose levels: 0.01, 0.1, 0.3, 1.5, 3 and 10 mg/kg. Peripheral TCRbeta sequencing aimed to test whether ivuxolimab altered TCR sequence diversity and caused clonal T-cell expansion. Prior anti-PD-1, anti-PD-L1 or anti-CTLA-4 therapy was permitted, and approximately 40% of dose-escalation patients had received checkpoint inhibitors. In the dose-escalation cohort, approximately 82% of patients were male, and the mean age was approximately 60 years, with a range of roughly 20 to 79. Among the roughly 54 dose-escalation patients, about 19 had hepatocellular carcinoma, around 15 melanoma, 9 renal cell carcinoma and 9 head and neck cancer. What the study reported, not specific to this receptor: In partial responders in the 0.1-3.0 mg/kg groups, normalized peripheral clonal expansion was found to be among the lowest, especially among CD8+ T cells. After ivuxolimab, expanded clones were on average more numerous among CD8+ T cells than among CD4+ T cells. At doses from 0.1 to 3.0 mg/kg, clonal expansion was seen in both CD4+ and CD8+ blood T cells between baseline and week 6. The antigen specificity of the clonally expanded peripheral T cells was not determined. Low levels of normalized T-cell clonal expansion were also seen in some nonresponding patients.

Including cysteine and phenylalanine, the CDR3 has 13 amino acids. Only the CDR3 DNA is retained, 39 bases long and in frame from the first base. CDR1 and CDR2, looked up from the germline V gene, are MNHNS and SASEGT. The V end loses 6 bases and the J end loses 1 base, and a stretch of 9 bases separates them. To sequence the TCRbeta CDR3 region, genomic DNA was isolated from the sorted cells. TCRbeta CDR3 regions were sequenced using the immunoSEQ Assay. TCRdb took over this immuneACCESS table, retaining in-frame rearrangements with V and J assigned. Such tables are incomplete; in checked studies, under half of the missing clones stem from an unresolved V gene, and the remainder is unexplained. The sample contains roughly 53,000 clones, roughly 88% of them found a single time. Jointly, the top ten make up around 1.5% of the sample. Turning to this clone: The antigen it recognizes is unknown. Base qualities were left out, and no much larger clone turns up one base away.

Patients with autoimmune disease history or receiving systemic immunosuppression were excluded from the trial. Peripheral blood for TCR sequencing was drawn from every dose cohort at baseline, at cycle 4 day 1 and at cycle 7 day 1. The samples were drawn from a first-in-human, open-label, multicenter phase I dose-escalation trial of ivuxolimab. The trial enrolled adults with locally advanced or metastatic head and neck squamous cell, hepatocellular, melanoma or renal cell carcinoma. Before TCR sequencing, CD4+ T cells and CD8+ T cells from peripheral blood were sorted into separate populations. Rearrangement joined TRBV6-1 to TRBJ2-5; a tentative D match to TRBD1 spans 6 bases. The source material was CD4+ or CD8+ T cells sorted from blood, sampled in a trial of the OX40 agonist ivuxolimab. The TCR was taken from an adult with an advanced solid tumor such as melanoma, head and neck, liver or kidney cancer. Here is the DNA: TGTGCCAGCAGAGGACAGACCCAAGAGACCCAGTACTTC. Its coded protein is CASRGQTQETQYF.